The T cell receptor (beta chain) described here comes from a study of shared clonotypes between healthy human individuals. The wider study: The study used three CD4 naive, three CD4 memory, two CD8 naive and one CD8 memory plate per donor.

Regarding the study as a whole: Clonotypes that were shared across a handful of donors made up 4.5% to 5% of naive CD4 clonotypes. The authors sampled blood alone, and tissue repertoires likely differ.

The data were produced by immunoSEQ multiplex PCR, yet TCRdb's version contains in-frame clones alone and is incomplete. The sample comprises about 1 million clones, 75% of which are singletons, and approximately 1.5% rests with the top ten. V dropped 6 bases and J dropped 5; count of bases not matched to a gene: 12. The CDR3 contains 15 residues. Germline-derived CDR1 and CDR2 are SNHLY and FYNNEI. This clone was picked up a small number of times. Its specificity is unknown. This TCR came from a man younger than 35 in good health. The specimen sequenced was memory CD4+ T cells sorted from blood. Subset given: CD45RA-negative fraction. The chain couples TRBV2 to TRBJ1-2; 7 bases align to TRBD1. CDR3 in amino acids: CASSHGAGGRYGYTF. CDR3 sequence (DNA): TGTGCCAGCAGCCACGGGGCAGGGGGTCGTTATGGCTACACCTTC.